This T cell receptor beta chain came from a study of blood T cell repertoires in COVID-19. Study-level background: T cells, B-cell-depleted T cells, or PBMCs provided the cDNA or gDNA that served as material.

The CDR3 has 14 residues. CDR1 is SGHVS, CDR2 FQNEAQ, per germline. V shed 5 bases and J shed 4 bases, with 13 bases lying between them. Exposed participants encountered a COVID-19 case during the 2 weeks preceding study entry. The assay was immunoSEQ multiplex PCR, and TCRdb's table has in-frame clones only and misses some. The data hold 140,000 or so clones, with about 80% observed a single time. The clonotype was recovered from a woman between 18 and 29 years old who had been exposed to COVID-19. The V gene is TRBV7-8, the J gene TRBJ2-3, with D unresolved. Sequenced sample: PBMCs or T cells enriched from blood (not recorded which). The CDR3 reads CASSVDVGADTQYF. The DNA of the CDR3 is TGTGCCAGCAGCGTAGACGTGGGCGCAGATACGCAGTATTTT.